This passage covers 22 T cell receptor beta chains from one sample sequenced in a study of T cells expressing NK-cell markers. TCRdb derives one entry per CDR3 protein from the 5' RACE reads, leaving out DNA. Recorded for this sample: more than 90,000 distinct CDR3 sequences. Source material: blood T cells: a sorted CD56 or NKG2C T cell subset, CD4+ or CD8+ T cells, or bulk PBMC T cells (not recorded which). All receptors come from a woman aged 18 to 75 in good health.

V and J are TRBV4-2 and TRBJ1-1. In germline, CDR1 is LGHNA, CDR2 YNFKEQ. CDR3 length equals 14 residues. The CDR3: CASSQDRWNTEAFF.

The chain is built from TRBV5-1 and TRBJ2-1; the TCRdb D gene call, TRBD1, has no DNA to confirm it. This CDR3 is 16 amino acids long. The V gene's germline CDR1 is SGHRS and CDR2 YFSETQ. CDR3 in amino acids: CASTPLGGPNYNEQFF.

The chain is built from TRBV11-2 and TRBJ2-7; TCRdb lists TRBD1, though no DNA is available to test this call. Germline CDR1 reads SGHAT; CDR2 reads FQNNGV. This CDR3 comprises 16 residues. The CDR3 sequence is CASSLALGTGGHEQYF. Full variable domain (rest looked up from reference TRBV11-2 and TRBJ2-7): EAGVAQSPRYKIIEKRQSVAFWCNPISGHATLYWYQQILGQGPKLLIQFQNNGVVDDSQLPKDRFSAERLKGVDSTLKIQPAKLEDSAVYLCASSLALGTGGHEQYFGPGTRLTVT.

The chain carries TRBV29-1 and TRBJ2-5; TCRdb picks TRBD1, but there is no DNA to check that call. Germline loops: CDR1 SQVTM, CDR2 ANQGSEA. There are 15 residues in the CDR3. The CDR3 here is CSVTGTGTGFGTQYF.

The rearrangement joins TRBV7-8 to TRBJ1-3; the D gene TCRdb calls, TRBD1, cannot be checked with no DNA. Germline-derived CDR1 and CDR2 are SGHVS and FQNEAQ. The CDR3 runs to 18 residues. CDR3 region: CASRAGTGGVGGEDTIYF.

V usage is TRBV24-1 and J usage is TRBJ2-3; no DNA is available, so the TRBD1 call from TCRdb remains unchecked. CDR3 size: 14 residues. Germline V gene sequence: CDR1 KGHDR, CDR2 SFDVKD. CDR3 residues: CATSPHGGEDTQYF.

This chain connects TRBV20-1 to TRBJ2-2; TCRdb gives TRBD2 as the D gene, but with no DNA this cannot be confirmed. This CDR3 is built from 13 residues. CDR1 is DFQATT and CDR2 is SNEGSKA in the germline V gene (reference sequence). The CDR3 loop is CSASWGVNGELFF.

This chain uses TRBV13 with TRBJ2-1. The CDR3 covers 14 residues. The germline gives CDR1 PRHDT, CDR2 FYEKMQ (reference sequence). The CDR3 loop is CASLGGSSYNEQFF.

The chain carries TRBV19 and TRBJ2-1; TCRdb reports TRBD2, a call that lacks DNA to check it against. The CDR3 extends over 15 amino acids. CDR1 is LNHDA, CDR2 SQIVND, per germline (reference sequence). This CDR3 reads CASSIQAGLDNEQFF.

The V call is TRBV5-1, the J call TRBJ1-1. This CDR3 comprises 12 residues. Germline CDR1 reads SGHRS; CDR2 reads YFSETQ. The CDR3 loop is CASRWENTEAFF.

CDR3: CASSSGLAGAF. The chain recombines TRBV11-2 with TRBJ2-4; TCRdb names TRBD2, which stays unverified in the absence of DNA. The germline gives CDR1 SGHAT, CDR2 FQNNGV. The CDR3 has 11 residues. The complete variable domain, with remaining parts taken from reference TRBV11-2 and TRBJ2-4, reads EAGVAQSPRYKIIEKRQSVAFWCNPISGHATLYWYQQILGQGPKLLIQFQNNGVVDDSQLPKDRFSAERLKGVDSTLKIQPAKLEDSAVYLCASSSGLAGAFGAGTRLSVL.

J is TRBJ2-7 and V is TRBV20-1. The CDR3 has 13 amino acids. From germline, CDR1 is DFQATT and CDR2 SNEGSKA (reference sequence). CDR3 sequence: CSAPPTVSYEQYF.

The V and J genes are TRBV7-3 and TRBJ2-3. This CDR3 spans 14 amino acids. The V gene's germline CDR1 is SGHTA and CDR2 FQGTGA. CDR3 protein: CASSLTFGTDTQYF.

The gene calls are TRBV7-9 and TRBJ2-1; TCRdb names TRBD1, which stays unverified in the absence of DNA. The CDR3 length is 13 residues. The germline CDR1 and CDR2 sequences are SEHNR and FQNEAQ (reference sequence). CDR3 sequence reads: CASSLDSNNEQFF.

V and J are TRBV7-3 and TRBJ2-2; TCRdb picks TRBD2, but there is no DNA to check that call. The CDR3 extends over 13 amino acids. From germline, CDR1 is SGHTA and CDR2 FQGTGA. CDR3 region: CASSLGLDGELFF.

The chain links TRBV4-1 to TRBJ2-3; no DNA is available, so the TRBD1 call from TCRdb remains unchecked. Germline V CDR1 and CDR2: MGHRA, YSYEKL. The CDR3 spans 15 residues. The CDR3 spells CASSTPSGHTDTQYF.

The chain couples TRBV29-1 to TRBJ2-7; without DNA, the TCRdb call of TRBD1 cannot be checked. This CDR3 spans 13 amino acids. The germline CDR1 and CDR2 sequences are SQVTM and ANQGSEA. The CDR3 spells CSVYPGPKYEQYF.

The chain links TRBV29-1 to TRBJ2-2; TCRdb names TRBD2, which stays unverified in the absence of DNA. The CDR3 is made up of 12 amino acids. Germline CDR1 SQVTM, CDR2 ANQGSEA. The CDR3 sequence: CSVVFGGGELFF.

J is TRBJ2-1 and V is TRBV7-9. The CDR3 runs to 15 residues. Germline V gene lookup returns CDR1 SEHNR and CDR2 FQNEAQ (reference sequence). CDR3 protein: CASSLATFSYNEQFF.

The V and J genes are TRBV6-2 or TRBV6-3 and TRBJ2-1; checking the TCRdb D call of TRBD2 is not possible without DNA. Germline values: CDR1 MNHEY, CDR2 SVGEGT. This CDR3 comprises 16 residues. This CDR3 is CASSLSGGSSYNEQFF.

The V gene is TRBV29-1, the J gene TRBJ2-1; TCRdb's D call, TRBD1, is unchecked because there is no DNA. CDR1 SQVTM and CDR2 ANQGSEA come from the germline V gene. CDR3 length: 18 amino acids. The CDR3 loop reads CSVEFPVGGGSSYNEQFF.

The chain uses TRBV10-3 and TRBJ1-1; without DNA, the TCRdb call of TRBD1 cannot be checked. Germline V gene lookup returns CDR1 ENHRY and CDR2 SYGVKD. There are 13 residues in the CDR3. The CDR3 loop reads CATGDRVLTEAFF.